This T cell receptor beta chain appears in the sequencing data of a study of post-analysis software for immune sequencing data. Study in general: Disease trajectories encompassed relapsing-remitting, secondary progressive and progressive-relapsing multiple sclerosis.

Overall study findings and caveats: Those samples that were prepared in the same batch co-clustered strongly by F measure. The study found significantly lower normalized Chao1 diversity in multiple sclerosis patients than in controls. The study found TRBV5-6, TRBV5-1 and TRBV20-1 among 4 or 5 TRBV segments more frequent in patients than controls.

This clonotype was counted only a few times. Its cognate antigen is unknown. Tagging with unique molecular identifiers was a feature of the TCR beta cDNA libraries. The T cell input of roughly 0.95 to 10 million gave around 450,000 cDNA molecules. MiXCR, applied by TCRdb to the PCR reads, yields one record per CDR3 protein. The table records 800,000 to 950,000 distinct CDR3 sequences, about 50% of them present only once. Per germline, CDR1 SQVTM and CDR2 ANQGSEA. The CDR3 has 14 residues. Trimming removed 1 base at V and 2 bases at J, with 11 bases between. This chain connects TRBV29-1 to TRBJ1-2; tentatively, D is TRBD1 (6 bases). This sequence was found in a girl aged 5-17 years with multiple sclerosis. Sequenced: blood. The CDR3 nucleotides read TGCAGCGTTGAAGGCCGAACAGGGAACTATGGCTACACCTTC. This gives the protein CSVEGRTGNYGYTF. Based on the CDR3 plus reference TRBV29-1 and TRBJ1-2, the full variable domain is SAVISQKPSRDICQRGTSLTIQCQVDSQVTMMFWYRQQPGQSLTLIATANQGSEATYESGFVIDKFPISRPNLTFSTLTVSNMSPEDSSIYLCSVEGRTGNYGYTFGSGTRLTVV.